This entry describes one T cell receptor (beta chain). Its antigen specificity is not known. Qualities for individual bases were not recorded, and no much larger clone is one base off. Each collaborating institution followed its own protocols to collect whole blood in K2EDTA tubes. For TCRbeta analysis, collaborators shipped samples in one of three forms: frozen whole blood, isolated PBMCs, or DNA extracted from either of those sample types. The sample originates from a study of blood T cell repertoires in COVID-19 (dated by TCRdb to about 2020). About the full investigation: Samples covering the acute and convalescent phases of COVID-19 were provided by collaborators in the United States, Italy and Spain. A de-identified subject ID, COVID-19 status, age in years and sex were almost always included in the sample metadata. HLA class I and class II types, where available, came from metadata supplied by the sample provider rather than from assay-based typing. A freely available public database, intended as a resource for researchers studying the immune response to SARS-CoV-2, is where the repertoires were released. Subjects who had been exposed to COVID-19, were actively infected with it, or had recovered from it provided the deeply sampled blood TCRbeta repertoires that made up the dataset. The material from the prospective study consisted of cDNA or gDNA derived from T cells, B-cell-depleted T cells, or PBMCs. The samples were drawn from two sources: the first 160 participants of the ongoing ImmuneRACE study, and 1,254 subjects contributed by 6 global collaborators.

The trim is 0 bases for V and 2 bases for J, with a gap of 8 bases between the germline ends. The germline V gene sets CDR1 to SGHNT and CDR2 to YENEEA. Taken from cysteine to phenylalanine, the CDR3 has 14 residues. Only the CDR3 part of the read is kept: 42 bases, read in frame from the first base. Findings and caveats that apply to the study as a whole: The amount of clinical and demographic metadata varied by source and participant and was provided uncurated.

TCRbeta CDR3 regions were amplified from genomic DNA by means of the immunoSEQ Assay, a bias-controlled multiplex PCR. The authors processed their data as follows. Nucleated cell counts per sample were estimated from amplification of reference gene primers within the assay. To quantify the absolute abundance of each unique TCRbeta CDR3 rearrangement, sequence reads were collapsed and filtered. For each sample, productive Simpson clonality was calculated by taking the square root of Simpson's diversity index across productive rearrangements. TCRdb's version of the immuneACCESS table is confined to in-frame rearrangements and falls short of the full clone set. An unresolved V gene accounts for under half of the shortfall where checked; the remainder is of unknown origin. That table is the source of V, J and clone size, and D and trimming were worked out from the DNA. The sample yields about 35,000 clones; more than 75% were counted once. Clones ranked in the top ten supply about two fifths of the sample.

This TCR was sampled from a man older than 75 with active or convalescent COVID-19. The source material was peripheral blood. This chain is built from TRBV11-3 and TRBJ2-7; TRBD2 is a possible D gene, resting on 5 matching bases. DNA sequence: TGTGCCAGCAGCTTAGAGGACGGGACCTACGAGCAGTACTTC. The resulting protein is CASSLEDGTYEQYF.